These T cell receptor beta chains were read from a single sample in a study of control samples from healthy donors and cancer patients. The repertoire was sequenced with immunoSEQ multiplex PCR; TCRdb's copy has only in-frame clones and lacks some. The sample has roughly 200,000 clones, about 93% seen once. The sample consisted of blood. Receptors originate from a man aged 18 to 35 in good health. CDR3s leave out the opening cysteine and the closing phenylalanine or tryptophan. The order of the fields is V gene, CDR3 protein.

V gene: TRBV19; CDR3 protein: ASSIATGTAYEQY
V gene: TRBV27; CDR3 protein: ASSFARGTGELF
V gene: TRBV5-4; CDR3 protein: ASSSYTSPNTGELF
V gene: TRBV6-1; CDR3 protein: ASSDPGVRDQHTGYT
V gene: TRBV6-5; CDR3 protein: ASSRAGNQPQH
V gene: TRBV27; CDR3 protein: ASSLSAQFRNSPLH
V gene: TRBV5-1; CDR3 protein: ASSLEGWGGTDTQY
V gene: TRBV29-1; CDR3 protein: SVEGGGKQLF
V gene: TRBV6-4; CDR3 protein: ASSPNWENTEAF
V gene: TRBV5-1; CDR3 protein: ASSLFRGENTEAF
V gene: TRBV25-1; CDR3 protein: ASSESGLAYGYT
V gene: TRBV28; CDR3 protein: ASNDRGPNEKLF
V gene: TRBV7-8; CDR3 protein: ASSLVEGLAGGPSWEQY
V gene: TRBV4-1; CDR3 protein: ASSQDPGQGSNQPQH
V gene: TRBV4-1; CDR3 protein: ASSQDGRTGDTQY
V gene: TRBV29-1; CDR3 protein: SVAGFEASSEAF
V gene: TRBV19; CDR3 protein: ASSTRPGTGSGANVLT
V gene: TRBV28; CDR3 protein: ASSLFQQGAYEQY
V gene: TRBV6-4; CDR3 protein: ASSDFGGKTVNEKLF
V gene: TRBV18; CDR3 protein: ASSSQPRETQY
V gene: TRBV5-8; CDR3 protein: ASGSWTSGNTGELF
V gene: TRBV6-5; CDR3 protein: ASSYADAGGGAF
V gene: TRBV2; CDR3 protein: ASSGSRAANYGYT
V gene: TRBV10-3; CDR3 protein: AISEGQSSGNTIY
V gene: TRBV5-1; CDR3 protein: ASSFSGGGRDEQY
V gene: TRBV5-6; CDR3 protein: ASSLLGTHNEQF
V gene: TRBV11-1; CDR3 protein: ASSLDRNNSPLH
V gene: TRBV20-1; CDR3 protein: SAALGNGAF
V gene: TRBV24-1; CDR3 protein: ATSDSASGGAGYNEQF
V gene: TRBV6-5; CDR3 protein: ASSYDENEQF
V gene: TRBV5-6; CDR3 protein: ASSFPSVTDTQY